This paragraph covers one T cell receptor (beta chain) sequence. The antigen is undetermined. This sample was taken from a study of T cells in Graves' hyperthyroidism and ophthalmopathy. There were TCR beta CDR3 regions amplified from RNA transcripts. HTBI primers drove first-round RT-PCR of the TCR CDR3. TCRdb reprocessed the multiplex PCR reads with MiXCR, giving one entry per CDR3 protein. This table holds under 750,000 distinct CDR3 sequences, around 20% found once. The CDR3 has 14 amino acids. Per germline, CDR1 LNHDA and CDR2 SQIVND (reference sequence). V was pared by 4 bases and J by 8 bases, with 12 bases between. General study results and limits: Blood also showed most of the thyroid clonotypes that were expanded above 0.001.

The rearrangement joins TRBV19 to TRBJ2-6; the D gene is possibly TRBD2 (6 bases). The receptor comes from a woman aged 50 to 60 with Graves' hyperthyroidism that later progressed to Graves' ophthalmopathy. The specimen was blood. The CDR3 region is CASSREVGTNVLTF. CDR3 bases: TGTGCCAGTAGTAGGGAGGTCGGGACCAACGTCCTGACTTTC.